The clone carrying this T cell receptor beta chain was recorded at least ten times. There are 13 residues in the CDR3. V was cut by 3 bases and J by 8 bases, with 11 bases left in between. Germline V gives CDR1 KGHSH, CDR2 LQKENI. The sample belongs to a study of T cells in Graves' hyperthyroidism and ophthalmopathy. RNA transcripts yielded amplified TCR beta CDR3 regions. A set of HTBI primers served as the primers for a first-round RT-PCR of the TCR CDR3. Each CDR3 protein gets one entry after TCRdb re-called the multiplex PCR reads with MiXCR. The sample lists approximately 630,000 distinct CDR3 sequences, 16% occurring once.

The receptor was isolated from a woman between 25 and 40 years old with Graves' hyperthyroidism. Input material: blood. This chain links TRBV18 with TRBJ2-4, with D possibly being TRBD1 (6 bases). This CDR3 is CASSPGAGDIQYF. CDR3 sequence (DNA): TGTGCCAGCTCACCTGGGGCAGGGGACATTCAGTACTTC.